This entry lists 2 T cell receptor beta chains sequenced from one sample in a study of cytomegalovirus exposure and HLA in healthy donors. In the PCR, 60 Vbeta and 13 Jbeta primers were used. Only in-frame clones appear in the TCRdb table, and some are missing; sequencing was by immunoSEQ multiplex PCR. The sample records 170,000 or so clones, less than 90% being singletons. Sequencing used PBMCs. These receptors originate from a male donor in good health and CMV-seropositive.

The chain combines TRBV7-2 with TRBJ1-2, with D possibly matching TRBD1 (6 bases). Trimming pared 5 bases from V and 4 bases from J, leaving 17 bases between. CDR3 size: 15 residues. Germline CDR1 SGHTA, CDR2 FQGNSA. The CDR3 here is CASSPDRTVGYGYTF. Here the CDR3 DNA reads TGTGCCAGCAGCCCAGATCGGACAGTCGGCTATGGCTACACCTTC. Combining the CDR3 with reference TRBV7-2 and TRBJ1-2 gives the whole variable domain GAGVSQSPSNKVTEKGKDVELRCDPISGHTALYWYRQSLGQGLEFLIYFQGNSAPDKSGLPSDRFSAERTGGSVSTLTIQRTQQEDSAVYLCASSPDRTVGYGYTFGSGTRLTVV.

V and J are TRBV5-1 and TRBJ1-1; 8 nucleotides line up with TRBD1. The J segment lost 0 bases and the V segment lost 4 bases, leaving 11 bases of the junction unmatched. There are 17 residues in the CDR3. From germline, CDR1 is SGHRS and CDR2 YFSETQ. In DNA, the CDR3 is TGCGCCAGCAGCCGCCCGGACAGGGACCTCATGAACACTGAAGCTTTCTTT. Its translation is CASSRPDRDLMNTEAFF.